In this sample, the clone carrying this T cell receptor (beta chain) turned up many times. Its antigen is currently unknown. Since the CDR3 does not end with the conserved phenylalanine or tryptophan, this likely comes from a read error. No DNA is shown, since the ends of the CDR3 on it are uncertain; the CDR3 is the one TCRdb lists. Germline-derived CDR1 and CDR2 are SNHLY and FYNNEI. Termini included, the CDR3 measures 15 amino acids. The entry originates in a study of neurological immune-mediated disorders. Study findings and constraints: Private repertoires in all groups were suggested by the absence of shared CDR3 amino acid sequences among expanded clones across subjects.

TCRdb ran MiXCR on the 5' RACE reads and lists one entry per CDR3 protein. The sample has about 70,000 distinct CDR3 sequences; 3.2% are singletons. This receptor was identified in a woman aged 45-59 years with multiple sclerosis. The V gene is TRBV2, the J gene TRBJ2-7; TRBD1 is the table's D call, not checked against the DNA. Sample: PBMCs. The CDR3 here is CASSEAGTGDILGTS.